Shown below are 8 T cell receptor beta chains from a single sample sequenced in a study of T-cell memory formation after mild COVID-19. MiXCR, applied by TCRdb to the 5' RACE reads, yields one record per CDR3 protein. The top ten hold about a fifth of the sample, which has around 300,000 distinct CDR3 sequences, around 13% seen once. The specimen sequenced was PBMCs or a T cell subset sorted from them (not recorded which). These receptors were obtained from a man aged 18-30 years who had mild COVID-19 (a few samples of this study predate the infection). Cell type and time point are not known.

The rearrangement joins TRBV7-2 to TRBJ2-3; D is ambiguous. Germline V CDR1 and CDR2: SGHTA, FQGNSA. With 0 bases removed from V and 4 bases from J, the gap between germline ends came to 11 bases. This CDR3 is 15 amino acids long. CDR3 in amino acids: CASSLAVVGADTQYF. In DNA form, the CDR3 reads TGTGCCAGCAGCTTAGCCGTTGTTGGCGCAGATACGCAGTATTTT.

V is TRBV2 and J is TRBJ2-2, with TRBD1 matching over 8 bases. V lost 7 bases to trimming and J lost 4 bases; unmatched junction nucleotides: 2. Per germline, CDR1 SNHLY and CDR2 FYNNEI. The CDR3 contains 13 residues. The CDR3 nucleotides read TGTGCCAGCAACAGGGGGGCCACCGGGGAGCTGTTTTTT. This sequence encodes CASNRGATGELFF.

The chain has TRBV7-2 and TRBJ1-6; 7 positions agree with TRBD1. The CDR3 runs to 16 residues. The germline CDR1 and CDR2 sequences are SGHTA and FQGNSA. Trimming at V came to 5 bases and at J to 6 bases, leaving 10 bases not matched to a gene. DNA of the CDR3: TGTGCCAGCAGCGCCACACACAGGGGCAGTAATTCACCCCTCCACTTT. Protein: CASSATHRGSNSPLHF.

This clonotype was detected a few times. The CDR3, as DNA: TGCGCCAGCAGCTCCGAAGCCGTGGATACGCAGTATTTT. This sequence encodes CASSSEAVDTQYF. The rearrangement uses TRBV5-1 and TRBJ2-3; D is unresolved. Germline assignment: CDR1 SGHRS and CDR2 YFSETQ. The V gene lost 3 bases and the J gene lost 6 bases, with 11 bases spanning the gap. The CDR3 runs 13 residues.

The table lists this clonotype with a few counts. The J gene is TRBJ1-2, the V gene TRBV13; D not certain. Trimming removed 5 bases from V and 0 bases from J, with 10 bases in between. Germline assignment: CDR1 PRHDT and CDR2 FYEKMQ (reference sequence). The CDR3 is made up of 14 amino acids. CDR3 DNA: TGTGCCAGCAGCCCGGACGGGGCTAACTATGGCTACACCTTC. This translates into CASSPDGANYGYTF.

This clonotype was picked up a small number of times. The chain joins TRBV12-3 or TRBV12-4 to TRBJ1-1; 10 positions agree with TRBD1. This CDR3 region has 18 residues. The ends lost 5 bases at V and 2 bases at J; junction bases unmatched: 14. Here the CDR3 reads CASSKNRDRGVLNTEAFF. The CDR3 DNA follows: TGTGCCAGCAGTAAAAATCGGGACAGGGGCGTCCTAAACACTGAAGCTTTCTTT.

This clonotype occurred a few times. The chain joins TRBV27 to TRBJ2-3; no definite D call. The ends were cut back, 5 bases at V and 0 bases at J, with 18 bases in the middle. The CDR3 has 17 amino acids. From germline, CDR1 is MNHEY and CDR2 SMNVEV (reference sequence). The CDR3 nucleotides read TGTGCCAGCAGTACCCTAACCCGGATGGGGAGCACAGATACGCAGTATTTT. This codes for CASSTLTRMGSTDTQYF.

The genes are TRBV5-1 and TRBJ1-6; D gene ambiguous. The V end lost 1 base, the J end lost 7 bases, and 15 bases lay between the germline ends. The CDR3 spans 16 residues. Germline V gives CDR1 SGHRS, CDR2 YFSETQ. The CDR3 here is CASSLFGTQGNSPLHF. DNA for the CDR3: TGCGCCAGCAGCTTGTTCGGCACCCAAGGGAATTCACCCCTCCACTTT. The complete variable domain, with remaining parts taken from reference TRBV5-1 and TRBJ1-6, reads KAGVTQTPRYLIKTRGQQVTLSCSPISGHRSVSWYQQTPGQGLQFLFEYFSETQRNKGNFPGRFSGRQFSNSRSEMNVSTLELGDSALYLCASSLFGTQGNSPLHFGNGTRLTVT.